This TCR beta chain was sequenced for a study of blood T cell repertoires in COVID-19. Overall study: Researchers got acute and convalescent COVID-19 samples from the United States, Italy and Spain. Sources were T cells, B-cell-depleted T cells, or PBMCs; the material itself was cDNA or gDNA.

Residents of about two dozen US areas, aged roughly 18 to 89 years, made up the participants. Allocation to cohorts depended on clinical history reported by the participants. Germline lookup yields CDR1 SGHNT and CDR2 YYREEE (reference sequence). V lost 4 bases and J lost 4; bases outside the gene matches: 8. The CDR3 runs 16 residues. Only a few counts were recorded for this clone. TCRdb keeps only in-frame clones here, not all; method: immunoSEQ multiplex PCR. The sample includes roughly 430,000 clones, roughly 90% seen only once; the top ten take approximately 2.1%. The sequence derives from a woman between 40 and 50 years old with acute COVID-19. Sequencing was done on a sample of PBMCs or T cells enriched from blood (not recorded which). This sequence joins TRBV5-4 and TRBJ2-7, with 13 bases lining up with TRBD2. The CDR3 DNA is TGTGCCAGCAGCGGAGGGGGACTAGCGGGGCTATACGAGCAGTACTTC. Translation: CASSGGGLAGLYEQYF.